Listed below are T cell receptor beta chains from one sample, sequenced in a study of technical replicates of blood from a handful of donors. Sequencing used immunoSEQ multiplex PCR; TCRdb keeps in-frame clones, though not all of them. The table includes about 50,000 clones, nearly 95% detected once. Material for sequencing was PBMCs. All receptors come from a human donor in good health. Some clones in this sample may be carry-over from other donors' samples. Each CDR3 is given with its conserved first and last residue. A D gene is named only where the DNA matches it firmly. Part of the rows lack a size; the others show once, few, many or a class for expanded clones.

clone_size	v_call	j_call	d_call	cdr3_aa	cdr3_nt
.	TRBV7-8	TRBJ1-5	.	CASSLVFSGSNNQPQHF	TGTGCCAGCAGCTTAGTTTTTTCGGGGTCGAACAATCAGCCCCAGCATTTT
.	TRBV11-1	TRBJ1-6	.	CASSLQATNSPLHF	TGTGCCAGCAGCTTACAGGCGACTAATTCACCCCTCCACTTT
.	TRBV18	TRBJ2-6	TRBD1	CASWSGTGGSHSGANVLTF	TGTGCCAGCTGGTCCGGGACAGGGGGTTCACACTCTGGGGCCAACGTCCTGACTTTC
.	TRBV27	TRBJ2-6	.	CASSPGSTGANVLTF	TGTGCCAGCAGTCCCGGTTCAACTGGGGCCAACGTCCTGACTTTC
.	TRBV4-2	TRBJ1-2	TRBD1	CASSQDVRGQDGYTF	TGTGCCAGCAGCCAAGACGTCAGGGGGCAGGATGGCTACACCTTC
.	TRBV19	TRBJ2-5	TRBD1	CASSLPGQGDETQYF	TGTGCCAGTAGTTTACCGGGACAGGGGGACGAGACCCAGTACTTC
.	TRBV6-6	TRBJ2-3	.	CASSPPGSDTQYF	TGTGCCAGCAGTCCCCCGGGGTCAGATACGCAGTATTTT
.	TRBV4-3	TRBJ1-5	.	CASSQEERQPQHF	TGCGCCAGCAGCCAAGAGGAGCGACAGCCCCAGCATTTT
.	TRBV29-1	TRBJ1-1	.	CSVEGDRRSSEAFF	TGCAGCGTTGAAGGAGACAGGCGCTCCTCTGAAGCTTTCTTT
.	TRBV6-5	TRBJ2-7	.	CASSYGPEQYF	TGTGCCAGCAGTTATGGGCCTGAGCAGTACTTC
.	TRBV6-6	TRBJ2-1	TRBD2	CASRSLAGAGNEQFF	TGTGCCAGCCGATCACTAGCGGGAGCAGGTAATGAGCAGTTCTTC
.	TRBV7-6	TRBJ2-1	TRBD2	CASTPSGGGSYNEQFF	TGTGCCAGCACGCCCAGTGGCGGGGGCTCCTACAATGAGCAGTTCTTC
.	TRBV6-5	TRBJ2-2	TRBD1	CASSYNRQGDLFF	TGTGCCAGCAGTTACAATCGGCAGGGGGATCTGTTTTTT
.	TRBV4-2	TRBJ2-7	TRBD2	CASSQELAGGSSGEQYF	TGTGCCAGCAGCCAAGAGTTAGCGGGAGGGTCTTCGGGCGAGCAGTACTTC
.	TRBV5-1	TRBJ2-7	TRBD1	CASRRDRVPYEQYF	TGCGCCAGCAGGCGAGACAGGGTCCCCTACGAGCAGTACTTC
few	TRBV4-1	TRBJ1-2	.	CASSFDGWGEADYGYTF	TGCGCCAGCAGCTTCGACGGGTGGGGGGAAGCGGACTATGGCTACACCTTC
once	TRBV6-1	TRBJ2-1	.	CITEGYNEQFF	TGTATTACCGAGGGCTACAATGAGCAGTTCTTC
.	TRBV5-5	TRBJ1-2	TRBD1	CASSPARGAMTNYGYTF	TGTGCCAGCAGCCCAGCCAGGGGGGCCATGACGAACTATGGCTACACCTTC
.	TRBV14	TRBJ2-7	TRBD1	CASSQALGQGNEQYF	TGTGCCAGCAGCCAAGCTCTAGGACAGGGCAACGAGCAGTACTTC
.	TRBV4-3	TRBJ2-4	.	CASSQEGRASVTKNIQYF	TGCGCCAGCAGCCAAGAGGGGCGGGCTAGCGTAACCAAAAACATTCAGTACTTC
.	TRBV10-1	TRBJ1-5	TRBD1	CANLRDRDNQPQHF	TGCGCCAACCTCCGGGACAGGGACAATCAGCCCCAGCATTTT
.	TRBV2	TRBJ2-7	TRBD1	CASSEADRGETYEQYF	TGTGCCAGCAGTGAAGCCGACAGGGGTGAGACGTACGAGCAGTACTTC
.	TRBV9	TRBJ2-1	TRBD2	CASSVGGRGYNEQFF	TGTGCCAGCAGCGTAGGCGGGAGAGGGTACAATGAGCAGTTCTTC
.	TRBV5-1	TRBJ1-4	.	CASSPQTGATNEKLFF	TGCGCCAGCAGCCCCCAGACAGGTGCAACTAATGAAAAACTGTTTTTT
.	TRBV9	TRBJ2-2	TRBD2	CASSPPSGGGATGELFF	TGTGCCAGCAGCCCCCCATCCGGCGGGGGGGCCACCGGGGAGCTGTTTTTT
.	TRBV6-1	TRBJ1-1	.	CASTRQVNTEAFF	TGTGCCAGCACCCGACAGGTCAACACTGAAGCTTTCTTT
.	TRBV10-2	TRBJ1-2	.	CASSRGAQGYTF	TGCGCCAGCAGTCGGGGGGCGCAAGGCTACACCTTC
.	TRBV2	TRBJ2-2	.	CATRRDGQNTGELFF	TGTGCCACCAGGCGGGACGGTCAGAACACCGGGGAGCTGTTTTTT
.	TRBV30	TRBJ2-7	.	CAWSVDTSYEQYF	TGTGCCTGGAGTGTGGACACTTCCTACGAGCAGTACTTC
.	TRBV30	TRBJ1-6	.	CAWNTPDRGYNSPLHF	TGTGCCTGGAACACCCCGGACAGAGGGTATAATTCACCCCTCCACTTT
.	TRBV10-2	TRBJ1-6	TRBD1	CASNLQGPGTPLHF	TGCGCCAGCAACCTACAGGGGCCAGGGACACCCCTCCACTTT
.	TRBV4-1	TRBJ2-7	.	CASSQDGTFYYEQYF	TGCGCCAGCAGCCAAGATGGGACTTTTTACTACGAGCAGTACTTC
.	TRBV30	TRBJ1-5	.	CAWKTGTSNQPQHF	TGTGCCTGGAAAACCGGGACAAGTAATCAGCCCCAGCATTTT
.	TRBV7-9	TRBJ1-3	TRBD1	CASSADRGISGNTIYF	TGTGCCAGCAGCGCAGACAGGGGAATCTCCGGAAACACCATATATTTT
.	TRBV6-1	TRBJ1-3	.	CASLGVSGNTIYF	TGTGCCAGCCTAGGGGTTTCCGGAAACACCATATATTTT
.	TRBV7-2	TRBJ2-7	TRBD2	CASSKTSGKSDEQYF	TGTGCCAGCAGCAAAACTAGCGGGAAGTCCGACGAGCAGTACTTC
.	TRBV30	TRBJ2-5	TRBD1	CAWQGARETQYF	TGTGCCTGGCAGGGGGCTCGGGAGACCCAGTACTTC
.	TRBV6-1	TRBJ2-1	.	CASTLKPANYNEQFF	TGTGCCAGCACCCTAAAGCCTGCTAACTACAATGAGCAGTTCTTC
.	TRBV11-3	TRBJ2-7	.	CASSLEQYF	TGTGCCAGCAGCCTGGAGCAGTACTTC
.	TRBV7-2	TRBJ1-5	.	CASSLAPNQPQHF	TGTGCCAGCAGCTTAGCCCCTAATCAGCCCCAGCATTTT
.	TRBV7-6	TRBJ2-7	TRBD2	CASSLTGGAEQYF	TGTGCCAGCAGCTTAACGGGAGGGGCCGAGCAGTACTTC
.	TRBV7-2	TRBJ2-3	.	CASSLVRTRLSDTQYF	TGTGCCAGCAGCTTAGTTCGAACGCGTTTGTCAGATACGCAGTATTTT
.	TRBV2	TRBJ2-1	TRBD2	CASSEAGLVNNEQFF	TGTGCCAGCAGTGAAGCTGGACTAGTAAACAATGAGCAGTTCTTC
.	TRBV4-1	TRBJ2-7	.	CASSQDLDYYEQYF	TGCGCCAGCAGCCAAGATCTCGACTACTACGAGCAGTACTTC
.	TRBV9	TRBJ2-7	TRBD2	CASSVAAGGVYEQYF	TGTGCCAGCAGCGTAGCAGCGGGGGGCGTCTACGAGCAGTACTTC